The 27 T cell receptor beta chains below come from one sample, sequenced in a study of regulatory T cells in long-lasting Graves disease. Described time point: persistent/refractory GD, antithyroid drugs over 5 years with positive TRAb. Scientists built the TCR library using RNA that was extracted from PBMCs. HTBI primers from iRepertoire and Arm-PCR of CDR3 regions yielded the TCR beta libraries. TCRdb reprocessed the multiplex PCR reads with MiXCR, giving one entry per CDR3 protein. The sample has a few hundred thousand distinct CDR3 sequences, 23% seen once. Material: peripheral blood mononuclear cells (PBMCs), obtained when the disease was refractory, from a patient treated with antithyroid drugs. The receptors originated from a female donor with Graves disease.

This clonotype was seen a few times. J is TRBJ1-3 and V is TRBV30, with D possibly matching TRBD1 (6 bases). V lost 7 bases, J lost 0 bases, and 19 bases lay in between. Germline V gene data show CDR1 as GTSNPN and CDR2 as SVGIG (reference sequence). The CDR3 is 16 amino acids. In DNA, the CDR3 is TGTGCCTCAAGACAGGAGCCCGCGTTCTCTGGAAACACCATATATTTT. Protein: CASRQEPAFSGNTIYF.

Only a few counts were recorded for this clonotype. This chain uses TRBV7-2 with TRBJ2-7; D ambiguous. The V gene lost 1 base and the J gene lost 5 bases, with 12 bases spanning the gap. The germline CDR1 and CDR2 sequences are SGHTA and FQGNSA. The CDR3 covers 14 residues. Written as DNA, the CDR3 is TGTGCCAGCAGCTTAGGCCCCCCGCCGGACGAGCAGTACTTC. Protein: CASSLGPPPDEQYF.

In regard to this clonotype: This clone may be a read error of a much larger clone one base away. J is TRBJ2-2 and V is TRBV29-1, with D unclear. This CDR3 spans 11 amino acids. The V and J ends lost 5 bases and 1 base respectively, with 2 bases between them. The germline V gene encodes CDR1 SQVTM and CDR2 ANQGSEA. The CDR3 loop is CSVQNTGELFF. The CDR3 bases are TGCAGCGTTCAGAACACCGGGGAGCTGTTTTTT.

This clonotype was seen many times. V usage is TRBV30 and J usage is TRBJ1-5; no definite D call. Trimming removed 0 bases from V and 9 bases from J, with 9 bases in between. CDR1 and CDR2 from the germline V gene are GTSNPN and SVGIG (reference sequence). CDR3 length equals 12 residues. CDR3 in amino acids: CAWSVEAGPQHF. For the CDR3, the DNA is TGTGCCTGGAGTGTTGAGGCTGGGCCCCAGCATTTT. The entire variable domain, with the rest obtained from reference TRBV30 and TRBJ1-5, is as follows: SQTIHQWPATLVQPVGSPLSLECTVEGTSNPNLYWYRQAAGRGLQLLFYSVGIGQISSEVPQNLSASRPQDRQFILSSKKLLLSDSGFYLCAWSVEAGPQHFGDGTRLSIL.

This clonotype has a handful of counts. The CDR3 ends on some other residue instead of the conserved phenylalanine or tryptophan, so this is likely a read error. J is TRBJ2-7 and V is TRBV7-8, with 11 bases matching TRBD2. The CDR3 is 15 residues long. The J segment lost 0 bases and the V segment lost 5 bases, leaving 3 bases of the junction unmatched. Germline CDR1 reads SGHVS; CDR2 reads FQNEAQ. Here the CDR3 reads CASSVSGRASYEQYS. Written as DNA, the CDR3 is TGTGCCAGCAGCGTTAGCGGGAGGGCCTCCTACGAGCAGTACTCC.

The rearrangement links TRBV20-1 to TRBJ2-6; a possible D gene is TRBD1 (6 bases). Per germline, CDR1 DFQATT and CDR2 SNEGSKA (reference sequence). There are 14 residues in the CDR3. V was trimmed by 3 bases and J by 4 bases, leaving 10 bases between them. In nucleotides, the CDR3 is TGCAGTGCTAGGGGGGCGTCAGGGGCCAACGTCCTGACTTTC. The encoded protein is CSARGASGANVLTF.

The genes are TRBV24-1 and TRBJ2-7; either TRBD1 or TRBD2 may fit D (5 bases each). CDR3 length: 14 amino acids. The V and J ends lost 5 bases and 2 bases respectively, with 12 bases between them. Germline CDR1 KGHDR, CDR2 SFDVKD. The DNA of the CDR3 is TGTGCCACCAGTGGATCGGGGCACCCCTACGAGCAGTACTTC. This gives the protein CATSGSGHPYEQYF.

This clonotype occurred a few times. The rearrangement joins TRBV12-3 or TRBV12-4 to TRBJ1-1; possible D gene TRBD1, 5 bases. The CDR3 covers 17 residues. V lost 5 bases, J lost 10 bases, and 29 bases lay in between. The CDR3 sequence is CASSPRDGIMVSIGAFF. DNA of the CDR3: TGTGCCAGCAGTCCCCGGGACGGGATTATGGTCTCGATAGGAGCTTTCTTT.

This clonotype appeared a few times. This chain uses TRBV5-6 with TRBJ2-4; 7 bases agree with TRBD1. Trimming cost V 6 bases and J 7 bases; bases outside gene matches: 13. Germline V CDR1 and CDR2: SGHDT, YYEEEE. This CDR3 has 15 amino acids. CDR3 loop: CASTQRGTAINIQYF. CDR3 DNA sequence: TGTGCCAGCACCCAGAGGGGGACAGCGATCAACATTCAGTACTTC.

The chain recombines TRBV28 with TRBJ1-3; D is unresolved. Looked up from germline, CDR1 is MDHEN and CDR2 is SYDVKM. The CDR3 is made up of 14 amino acids. V lost 8 bases, J lost 4 bases, and 15 bases lay in between. The CDR3 DNA reads as TGTGCCAGCGTGATGGGCTACGAGGGAAACACCATATATTTT. Its protein is CASVMGYEGNTIYF.

This clonotype was detected ten times or more. The J gene is TRBJ1-1, the V gene TRBV2; D may be TRBD1 (5 bases). The CDR3 is 14 residues long. Trimming removed 5 bases at V and 4 bases at J, with 14 bases between. Germline CDR1 is SNHLY and CDR2 is FYNNEI. The CDR3 DNA is TGTGCCAGCAGTACGTGGGGCACGACCACTGAAGCTTTCTTT. Its translation is CASSTWGTTTEAFF.

The rearrangement joins TRBV12-3 or TRBV12-4 to TRBJ2-2, with TRBD1 matching 8 bases. The CDR3 extends over 15 amino acids. Trimming removed 5 bases from V and 4 bases from J; junction bases left unmatched: 6. In nucleotides, the CDR3 is TGTGCCAGCAGTCCTAGGGACAGGAGCACCGGGGAGCTGTTTTTT. Its protein product is CASSPRDRSTGELFF.

This clonotype has more than one count but fewer than ten. The chain uses TRBV5-1 and TRBJ2-7; D might be TRBD1 (5 bases). CDR3 length: 15 residues. Germline-derived CDR1 and CDR2 are SGHRS and YFSETQ. Trimming pared 4 bases from V and 2 bases from J, leaving 16 bases between. This CDR3 is CASSLLTQGPYEQYF. CDR3 coding DNA: TGCGCCAGCAGCCTCCTGACTCAGGGTCCCTACGAGCAGTACTTC.

V usage is TRBV20-1 and J usage is TRBJ2-7; 10 bases are shared with TRBD2. Germline V gene data show CDR1 as DFQATT and CDR2 as SNEGSKA (reference sequence). Germline trimming cut 4 bases from V and 3 bases from J; bases unmatched to any gene: 9. This CDR3 has 15 residues. CDR3 DNA: TGCAGTGCTACCTACCCCGGGACTAGCGTCTACGAGCAGTACTTC. This gives the protein CSATYPGTSVYEQYF.

This clonotype showed up many times. This sequence joins TRBV9 and TRBJ1-1, with D possibly being TRBD1 (6 bases). Germline V gives CDR1 SGDLS, CDR2 YYNGEE. The CDR3 is 14 amino acids. V was clipped by 3 bases and J by 5 bases, with 14 bases between them. CDR3: CASSGGGWLTEAFF. CDR3 in DNA: TGTGCCAGCAGCGGGGGGGGCTGGTTAACTGAAGCTTTCTTT.

This clonotype was counted at least ten times. The rearrangement links TRBV24-1 to TRBJ2-5; D is tentatively TRBD1 or TRBD2 (5 bases each). CDR1 is KGHDR and CDR2 is SFDVKD in the germline V gene. Trimming cost V 2 bases and J 1 base, with 13 bases left between them. The length of the CDR3 is 16 residues. CDR3 sequence (DNA): TGTGCCACCAGTGATTGGGGCGTTGGGACCCAAGAGACCCAGTACTTC. This encodes CATSDWGVGTQETQYF.

CDR3 nucleotides: TGTGCCTGGAGTGTACGGCAGGAGCTCTACACCTTC. It is translated as CAWSVRQELYTF. This chain links TRBV30 with TRBJ1-2; D gene unclear. The CDR3 is 12 residues long. Trimming took 0 bases from V and 10 from J, leaving 12 bases between them. The germline gives CDR1 GTSNPN, CDR2 SVGIG (reference sequence). Variable domain in full (rest from reference TRBV30 and TRBJ1-2): SQTIHQWPATLVQPVGSPLSLECTVEGTSNPNLYWYRQAAGRGLQLLFYSVGIGQISSEVPQNLSASRPQDRQFILSSKKLLLSDSGFYLCAWSVRQELYTFGSGTRLTVV.

This clonotype has just a few counts. DNA for the CDR3: TGCGCCAGCCTCGGGACCGTCGGGGGCACTGAAGCTTTCTTT. Its protein product is CASLGTVGGTEAFF. The chain links TRBV10-2 to TRBJ1-1; tentatively, D is TRBD1 (5 bases). The ends were cut back, 8 bases at V and 4 bases at J, with 17 bases in the middle. Germline V gives CDR1 WSHSY, CDR2 SAAADI. The CDR3 sequence is 14 residues long.

This clonotype was recorded many times. The chain employs TRBV28 and TRBJ2-7; TRBD2 agrees at 7 bases. The CDR3 loop spans 13 amino acids. With 8 bases clipped from V and 12 bases from J, the junction kept 16 bases outside the gene matches. The germline V gene has CDR1 MDHEN and CDR2 SYDVKM. This chain's CDR3 is CASRLPAEGGVYF. CDR3 DNA sequence: TGTGCCAGCCGATTGCCGGCTGAGGGAGGGGTGTACTTC.

For this clonotype: Relative to the germline gene, one junction end is altered; a read error may explain this. The rearrangement links TRBV25-1 to TRBJ1-1, with D possibly matching TRBD1 (5 bases). This CDR3 is 12 amino acids long. Germline CDR1 is MGHDK and CDR2 is SYGVNS. CDR3: CVSSDRQFGAFF. CDR3 DNA sequence: TGTGTCAGCAGTGACCGACAGTTCGGGGCTTTCTTT. The variable domain in full, completed from reference TRBV25-1 and TRBJ1-1, reads EADIYQTPRYLVIGTGKKITLECSQTMGHDKMYWYQQDPGMELHLIHYSYGVNSTEKGDLSSESTVSRIRTEHFPLTLESARPSHTSQYLCVSSDRQFGAFFGQGTRLTVV.

The rearrangement uses TRBV9 and TRBJ2-5; unclear D gene. V lost 4 bases and J 2 bases, leaving 15 bases between the germline ends. Germline-derived CDR1 and CDR2 are SGDLS and YYNGEE. The CDR3 has 15 amino acids. The CDR3 DNA is TGTGCCAGCAGCCCCAACTCGGGTTTTCAAGAGACCCAGTACTTC. This encodes CASSPNSGFQETQYF.

In its sample, this clonotype was seen a few times. The V gene is TRBV20-1, the J gene TRBJ1-5; D gene uncertain. Germline V gene sequence: CDR1 DFQATT, CDR2 SNEGSKA (reference sequence). The CDR3 consists of 13 residues. The V end was cut by 0 bases, the J end by 0 bases, with 3 bases between. CDR3 sequence (DNA): TGCAGTGCTAGAGAAGTTAGCAATCAGCCCCAGCATTTT. Translating gives CSAREVSNQPQHF.

This clonotype was detected only a few times. V and J are TRBV7-6 and TRBJ2-1; 15 bases are a match to TRBD2. This CDR3 has 20 amino acids. The V gene's germline CDR1 is SGHVS and CDR2 FNYEAQ. Trimming at V came to 0 bases and at J to 0 bases, leaving 6 bases not matched to a gene. CDR3 coding DNA: TGTGCCAGCAGCTTAGCGCCCGGGACTAGCGGGAGGTCCTCCTACAATGAGCAGTTCTTC. This gives the protein CASSLAPGTSGRSSYNEQFF.

Concerning this clonotype itself: A much larger clone lies one base from this, so it may be a read error. This chain joins TRBV30 and TRBJ1-2; no firm D call. V lost 5 bases and J lost 8, with 15 bases in between. Germline CDR1 GTSNPN, CDR2 SVGIG (reference sequence). The CDR3 spans 12 residues. Written as DNA, the CDR3 is TGTGCCTGGGGTGGAGGTGTGGGGGGCTACACCTTC. It yields the protein CAWGGGVGGYTF.

This clonotype was seen more than once but under ten times. V gene TRBV11-2 combines with J gene TRBJ1-4; D is unresolved. Germline CDR1 SGHAT, CDR2 FQNNGV. The CDR3 has 14 amino acids. The V gene lost 0 bases and the J gene lost 8 bases, with 10 bases spanning the gap. The CDR3 DNA is TGTGCCAGCAGCTTAGAGATATTTGCGGAAAAACTGTTTTTT. Translating gives CASSLEIFAEKLFF.

In its sample, this clonotype was seen a few times. The chain couples TRBV6-1 to TRBJ2-1, with 7 bases aligning to TRBD1. CDR3 length: 13 residues. The germline gives CDR1 MNHNS, CDR2 SASEGT. After removal of 6 bases from V and 4 bases from J, the junction contained 3 bases not matched to a gene. The CDR3 spells CASRRTGYNEQFF. The CDR3 coding sequence is TGTGCCAGCAGGAGGACAGGTTACAATGAGCAGTTCTTC.

The chain links TRBV19 to TRBJ1-5; 7 bases line up with TRBD1. CDR1 LNHDA and CDR2 SQIVND come from the germline V gene (reference sequence). This CDR3 region has 15 residues. The V gene end was trimmed by 3 bases and the J gene end by 0 bases; junction bases not matched to a gene: 2. CDR3 amino acids: CASSMDRYSNQPQHF. The CDR3 region has the DNA TGTGCCAGTAGTATGGACAGGTATAGCAATCAGCCCCAGCATTTT.